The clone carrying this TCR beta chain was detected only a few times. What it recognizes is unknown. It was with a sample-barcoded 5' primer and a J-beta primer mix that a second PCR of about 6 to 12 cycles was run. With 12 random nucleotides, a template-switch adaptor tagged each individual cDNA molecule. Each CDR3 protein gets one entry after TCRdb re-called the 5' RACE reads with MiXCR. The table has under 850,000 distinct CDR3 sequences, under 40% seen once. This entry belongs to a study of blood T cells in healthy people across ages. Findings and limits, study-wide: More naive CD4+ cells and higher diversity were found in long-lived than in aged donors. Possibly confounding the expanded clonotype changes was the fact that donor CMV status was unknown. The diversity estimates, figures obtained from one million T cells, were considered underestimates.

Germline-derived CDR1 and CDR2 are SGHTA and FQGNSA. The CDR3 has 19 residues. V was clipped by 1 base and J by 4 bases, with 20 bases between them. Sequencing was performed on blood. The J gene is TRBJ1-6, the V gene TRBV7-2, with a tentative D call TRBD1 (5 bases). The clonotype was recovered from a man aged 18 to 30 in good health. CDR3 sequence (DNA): TGTGCCAGCAGCTTAGACCTGGCCAGGGTACCCTTTTATAATTCACCCCTCCACTTT. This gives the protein CASSLDLARVPFYNSPLHF.